This is a list of T cell receptor beta chains from one sample in a study of T cells in Graves' hyperthyroidism and ophthalmopathy. TCRdb recomputed calls from the multiplex PCR reads with MiXCR, one row per CDR3 protein. The sample contains approximately 600,000 distinct CDR3 sequences, approximately 14% of which appear only once. The sequencing sample was made of blood. All receptors derive from a woman between 18 and 30 years old with Graves' ophthalmopathy. Both conserved end residues are part of each CDR3. Fields, in order: CDR3 protein, V gene, J gene.

CDR3aa: CASSLGGGFSSYEQYF
v_gene: TRBV7-9
j_gene: TRBJ2-7

CDR3aa: CASSYTWTGVGDNEQFF
v_gene: TRBV6-5
j_gene: TRBJ2-1

CDR3aa: CASSPRGGKGPGNEQFF
v_gene: TRBV28
j_gene: TRBJ2-1

CDR3aa: CASSLALGSGRGLSYEQYF
v_gene: TRBV28
j_gene: TRBJ2-7

CDR3aa: CASSERRQTYEQYF
v_gene: TRBV2
j_gene: TRBJ2-7

CDR3aa: CASSLTGEYTEAFF
v_gene: TRBV27
j_gene: TRBJ1-1

CDR3aa: CASSLVTPPPTDTQYF
v_gene: TRBV7-2
j_gene: TRBJ2-3

CDR3aa: CASSRGLAGGTLDTQYF
v_gene: TRBV12-3/TRBV12-4
j_gene: TRBJ2-3

CDR3aa: CASSSRAPSPQTQRSNTGELFF
v_gene: TRBV11-1
j_gene: TRBJ2-2

CDR3aa: CASSPGGAIGTEAFF
v_gene: TRBV18
j_gene: TRBJ1-1

CDR3aa: CASSLAGANVLTF
v_gene: TRBV11-3
j_gene: TRBJ2-6

CDR3aa: CASSYVDTNTQYF
v_gene: TRBV6-2/TRBV6-3
j_gene: TRBJ2-3

CDR3aa: CSASPFTDTQYF
v_gene: TRBV20-1
j_gene: TRBJ2-3

CDR3aa: CASSSYPSGSRYEQYF
v_gene: TRBV4-1
j_gene: TRBJ2-7

CDR3aa: CSVPNTGGSMNTEAFF
v_gene: TRBV29-1
j_gene: TRBJ1-1

CDR3aa: CASSYNMPYNEQFF
v_gene: TRBV6-5
j_gene: TRBJ2-1

CDR3aa: CASSLLGTSGNEQFF
v_gene: TRBV28
j_gene: TRBJ2-1

CDR3aa: CASRVNVGAGGNQPQHF
v_gene: TRBV4-1
j_gene: TRBJ1-5

CDR3aa: CASSEQPYGYTF
v_gene: TRBV6-1
j_gene: TRBJ1-2

CDR3aa: CASSPRRFGNTIYF
v_gene: TRBV7-2
j_gene: TRBJ1-3

CDR3aa: CASSQDSRGETQYF
v_gene: TRBV4-2
j_gene: TRBJ2-5

CDR3aa: CASSYSREQYF
v_gene: TRBV6-2/TRBV6-3
j_gene: TRBJ2-7

CDR3aa: CSVDHDVGTEAFF
v_gene: TRBV29-1
j_gene: TRBJ1-1

CDR3aa: CASSRGTASQETQYF
v_gene: TRBV4-1
j_gene: TRBJ2-5

CDR3aa: CASSASPNTEAFF
v_gene: TRBV9
j_gene: TRBJ1-1

CDR3aa: CATSMEEGQFF
v_gene: TRBV24-1
j_gene: TRBJ2-1

CDR3aa: CASSVATQGFYGYTF
v_gene: TRBV9
j_gene: TRBJ1-2

CDR3aa: CASSQGAGGSYGYTF
v_gene: TRBV3-1
j_gene: TRBJ1-2

CDR3aa: CASSPKNGEAFF
v_gene: TRBV7-9
j_gene: TRBJ1-1

CDR3aa: CASSPGTGGSYEQYF
v_gene: TRBV19
j_gene: TRBJ2-7

CDR3aa: CASSHARDRRTGELFF
v_gene: TRBV25-1
j_gene: TRBJ2-2

CDR3aa: CSATTAYEQYF
v_gene: TRBV20-1
j_gene: TRBJ2-7

CDR3aa: CASTHGGGYTF
v_gene: TRBV6-1
j_gene: TRBJ1-2

CDR3aa: CASSLRTSGRGTQYF
v_gene: TRBV27
j_gene: TRBJ2-5

CDR3aa: CASSLWRSFGLPYEQYF
v_gene: TRBV11-3
j_gene: TRBJ2-7

CDR3aa: CASTGTGASQPQHF
v_gene: TRBV6-1
j_gene: TRBJ1-5

CDR3aa: CASSSDTQYF
v_gene: TRBV19
j_gene: TRBJ2-3

CDR3aa: CASSERQRGIGYNEQFF
v_gene: TRBV6-1
j_gene: TRBJ2-1

CDR3aa: CARPHSGDGEQYF
v_gene: TRBV27
j_gene: TRBJ2-7

CDR3aa: CASSLLGGPNQPQHF
v_gene: TRBV12-3/TRBV12-4
j_gene: TRBJ1-5

CDR3aa: CASSAGSSLYEQYF
v_gene: TRBV6-1
j_gene: TRBJ2-7

CDR3aa: CASSSLLAGESDTQYF
v_gene: TRBV13
j_gene: TRBJ2-3

CDR3aa: CASSYPGQGKNQSQHF
v_gene: TRBV6-2/TRBV6-3
j_gene: TRBJ1-5

CDR3aa: CASSPRLRGTSGRASFNEQFF
v_gene: TRBV9
j_gene: TRBJ2-1

CDR3aa: CASSQDGPRDEQYF
v_gene: TRBV3-1
j_gene: TRBJ2-7

CDR3aa: CASSFEPASNYGYTF
v_gene: TRBV11-2
j_gene: TRBJ1-2

CDR3aa: CASSQRGLGTGQRNDIQYF
v_gene: TRBV4-1
j_gene: TRBJ2-4